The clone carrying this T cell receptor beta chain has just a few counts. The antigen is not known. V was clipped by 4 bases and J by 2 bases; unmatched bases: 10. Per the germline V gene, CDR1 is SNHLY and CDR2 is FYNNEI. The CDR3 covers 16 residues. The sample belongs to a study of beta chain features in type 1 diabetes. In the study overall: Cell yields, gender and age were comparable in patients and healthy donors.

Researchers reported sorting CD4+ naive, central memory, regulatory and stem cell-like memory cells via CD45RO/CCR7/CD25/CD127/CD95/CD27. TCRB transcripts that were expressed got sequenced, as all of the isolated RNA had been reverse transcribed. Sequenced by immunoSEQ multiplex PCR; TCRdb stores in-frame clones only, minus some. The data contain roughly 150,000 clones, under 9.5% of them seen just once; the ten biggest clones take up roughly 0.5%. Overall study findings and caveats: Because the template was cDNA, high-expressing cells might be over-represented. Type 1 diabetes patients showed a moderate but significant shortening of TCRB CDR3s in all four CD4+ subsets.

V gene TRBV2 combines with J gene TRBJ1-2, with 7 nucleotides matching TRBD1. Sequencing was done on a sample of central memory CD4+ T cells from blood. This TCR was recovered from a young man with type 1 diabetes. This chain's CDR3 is CASSASTGQSNYGYTF. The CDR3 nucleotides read TGTGCCAGCAGTGCTTCGACGGGACAGTCGAACTATGGCTACACCTTC.